The 28 T cell receptor beta chains presented below share a single source sample, sequenced in a study of T cell responses to AZD1222 COVID-19 vaccine. Assay used: immunoSEQ multiplex PCR; TCRdb lists only in-frame clones, some missing. The sample holds under 170,000 clones, roughly 92% seen once. The sample was peripheral blood, taken on day 0 of AZD1222 vaccination. These receptors were taken from an adult in good health.

This clone was seen only once. The V gene is TRBV4-2, the J gene TRBJ1-3; D is unclear. V lost 1 base to trimming and J lost 3 bases, with 22 bases between them. CDR3 size: 19 residues. Per germline, CDR1 LGHNA and CDR2 YNFKEQ. CDR3: CASSQGPGPTDSVGNTIYF. For the CDR3, the DNA is TGTGCCAGCAGCCAAGGTCCAGGCCCTACGGACTCTGTTGGAAACACCATATATTTT.

The chain has TRBV6-5 and TRBJ1-2; no clear D gene. From germline, CDR1 is MNHEY and CDR2 SVGAGI. CDR3 length: 12 amino acids. V lost 11 bases to trimming and J lost 4 bases, with 14 bases between them. CDR3 loop: CAASLSGYGYTF. Written as DNA, the CDR3 is TGTGCCGCGTCTCTTTCCGGCTATGGCTACACCTTC.

This clone was seen once. The chain is built from TRBV3-1 (or the pseudogene TRBV3-2) and TRBJ1-2, with a possible D match to TRBD1 (5 bases). The CDR3 is 15 residues long. Germline V lookup: CDR1 LGHDT, CDR2 YNNKEL (reference sequence). V dropped 1 base and J dropped 3 bases, with 12 bases sitting between them. This CDR3 reads CASSQVEGRYYGYTF. CDR3 in DNA: TGTGCCAGCAGCCAAGTGGAGGGGAGGTACTATGGCTACACCTTC.

Comment on this clone: Other DNA sequences in the sample encode the same CDR3. This chain uses TRBV5-1 with TRBJ1-1; D is uncertain. This CDR3 has 13 amino acids. CDR1 and CDR2 (germline): SGHRS, YFSETQ. V was cut by 0 bases and J by 1 base, with 4 bases left in between. CDR3 sequence: CASSLEGNTEAFF. The DNA of the CDR3 is TGCGCCAGCAGCTTGGAAGGGAACACTGAAGCTTTCTTT.

The gene calls are TRBV5-6 and TRBJ2-2, with 9 bases that match TRBD2. The CDR3 is 15 residues long. The ends lost 4 bases at V and 2 bases at J; junction bases unmatched: 3. Germline loops: CDR1 SGHDT, CDR2 YYEEEE. Written as DNA, the CDR3 is TGTGCCAGCAGCCCAGCGGGAGGAAACACCGGGGAGCTGTTTTTT. This encodes CASSPAGGNTGELFF.

CDR3 sequence reads: CASSIGGGARETQYF. The CDR3 region has the DNA TGTGCCAGTAGTATAGGTGGGGGGGCACGGGAGACCCAGTACTTC. This chain connects TRBV19 to TRBJ2-5; the D gene is possibly TRBD2 (7 bases). Germline V CDR1 and CDR2: LNHDA, SQIVND (reference sequence). Trimming cost V 1 base and J 5 bases, with 14 bases left between them. CDR3 length: 15 amino acids.

The sample holds one count of this clone. V gene TRBV11-2 combines with J gene TRBJ1-6; TRBD1 aligns across 9 bases. The CDR3 runs to 19 residues. The junction had 11 bases not matched to a gene; V was cut back by 5 bases and J by 0 bases. From germline, CDR1 is SGHAT and CDR2 FQNNGV. The CDR3 loop reads CASSQTDRGYLSYNSPLHF. CDR3 bases: TGTGCCAGCAGCCAAACTGACAGGGGGTACCTCTCCTATAATTCACCCCTCCACTTT.

The chain carries TRBV15 and TRBJ2-7; D remains ambiguous. Germline V gives CDR1 LNHNV, CDR2 YYDKDF (reference sequence). CDR3 length: 13 amino acids. The V end lost 1 base, the J end lost 2 bases, and 6 bases lay between the germline ends. CDR3 nucleotide sequence: TGTGCCACCAGCAGAGGTGAGGCCTACGAGCAGTACGTC. Translating it yields CATSRGEAYEQYV.

This clone occurred once. The chain has TRBV2 and TRBJ2-1, with D unclear. CDR1 is SNHLY, CDR2 FYNNEI, per germline. The V end was cut by 7 bases, the J end by 13 bases, with 14 bases between. This CDR3 is built from 11 residues. The CDR3 sequence: CASNRAPTQFF. The CDR3 nucleotides read TGTGCCAGCAATAGAGCACCGACCCAGTTCTTC.

This sequence joins TRBV27 and TRBJ1-1, with 10 nucleotides matching TRBD1. V gave up 6 bases and J gave up 2 bases; unmatched junction bases: 12. Germline lookup yields CDR1 MNHEY and CDR2 SMNVEV (reference sequence). The CDR3 loop spans 17 amino acids. The CDR3 reads CASSATGGETSNTEAFF. The CDR3 DNA sequence: TGTGCCAGCAGCGCGACAGGGGGCGAAACTTCTAACACTGAAGCTTTCTTT.

The V and J genes are TRBV14 and TRBJ1-6, with D hard to call. Germline V gene sequence: CDR1 SGHDN, CDR2 FVKESK. The V and J ends lost 3 bases and 3 bases respectively, with 12 bases between them. CDR3 length equals 16 residues. CDR3 coding DNA: TGTGCCAGCAGCCAGGGTCTGGTTAACTATAATTCACCCCTCCACTTT. This translates into CASSQGLVNYNSPLHF.

The chain employs TRBV7-9 and TRBJ1-2; tentatively, D is TRBD1 (5 bases). This CDR3 comprises 14 residues. The V and J ends lost 3 bases and 4 bases respectively, with 12 bases between them. Germline CDR1 is SEHNR and CDR2 is FQNEAQ (reference sequence). This CDR3 is CASSFRVGGYGYTF. The CDR3 nucleotides are TGTGCCAGCAGCTTCAGGGTAGGAGGCTATGGCTACACCTTC. The variable domain in full, with the rest retrieved from reference TRBV7-9 and TRBJ1-2, is DTGVSQNPRHKITKRGQNVTFRCDPISEHNRLYWYRQTLGQGPEFLTYFQNEAQLEKSRLLSDRFSAERPKGSFSTLEIQRTEQGDSAMYLCASSFRVGGYGYTFGSGTRLTVV.

Here the CDR3 DNA reads TGTGCCGGTGGGGACACTGAAGCTTTCTTT. It encodes CAGGDTEAFF. This chain uses TRBV2 with TRBJ1-1, with D uncertain. The V end was cut by 11 bases, the J end by 3 bases, with 7 bases between. The CDR3 is 10 amino acids. Germline values: CDR1 SNHLY, CDR2 FYNNEI.

The chain links TRBV6-2 or TRBV6-3 to TRBJ2-1, with 9 nucleotides matching TRBD2. Germline V gives CDR1 MNHEY, CDR2 SVGEGT. V was clipped by 4 bases and J by 3 bases; unmatched bases: 1. CDR3 length: 14 residues. The CDR3 spells CASSLAGDYNEQFF. The CDR3 DNA reads TGTGCCAGCAGTTTAGCGGGAGACTACAATGAGCAGTTCTTC.

This clone was picked up one time. J is TRBJ2-7 and V is TRBV11-2, with TRBD1 identical over 7 bases. J gave up 2 bases and V 1 base, and 8 bases lay outside the gene matches. CDR1 and CDR2 (germline): SGHAT, FQNNGV. The CDR3 is made up of 16 amino acids. CDR3 residues: CASSLGTGQVAYEQYV. CDR3 bases: TGTGCCAGCAGCTTAGGGACCGGACAGGTCGCCTACGAGCAGTACGTC.

This rearrangement joins TRBV7-8 to TRBJ2-7; the D gene could be TRBD1 or TRBD2 (6 bases each). The germline V gene encodes CDR1 SGHVS and CDR2 FQNEAQ. V lost 5 bases and J 4 bases, leaving 21 bases between the germline ends. The CDR3 covers 16 residues. Written as DNA, the CDR3 is TGTGCCAGCAGCCCGACGGGGGCGGGGAAGAGATACGAGCAGTACGTC. Translated: CASSPTGAGKRYEQYV.

The chain links TRBV6-5 to TRBJ1-1; D remains unclear. Germline V gene data show CDR1 as MNHEY and CDR2 as SVGAGI. The V gene lost 5 bases and the J gene lost 5 bases, with 9 bases spanning the gap. The CDR3 spans 12 residues. CDR3 sequence reads: CASSPLGTEAFF. CDR3 DNA sequence: TGTGCCAGCAGTCCCCTGGGGACTGAAGCTTTCTTT.

This clone has only a few counts. V is TRBV7-9 and J is TRBJ2-1, with unresolved D. V lost 5 bases to trimming and J lost 10 bases, with 12 bases between them. The CDR3 is made up of 12 amino acids. The V gene's germline CDR1 is SEHNR and CDR2 FQNEAQ (reference sequence). The CDR3 reads CASSLTPVEQFF. The CDR3 DNA is TGTGCCAGCAGCCTCACTCCGGTAGAGCAGTTCTTC.

V usage is TRBV19 and J usage is TRBJ1-5, with a weak D call TRBD1 (6 bases). V lost 8 bases and J lost 8, with 19 bases in between. The germline V gene encodes CDR1 LNHDA and CDR2 SQIVND (reference sequence). The CDR3 contains 14 residues. The CDR3 sequence is CASATGTMGEPQHF. In DNA form, the CDR3 reads TGTGCCAGTGCAACGGGGACAATGGGGGAGCCCCAGCATTTT.

The gene calls are TRBV5-6 and TRBJ1-1, with D perhaps matching TRBD1 (5 bases). V shed 4 bases and J shed 1 base, with 14 bases lying between them. Germline V gene data show CDR1 as SGHDT and CDR2 as YYEEEE. The CDR3 totals 15 residues. CDR3 DNA sequence: TGTGCCAGCAGCCTCCCCGGGGCGGAGAACACTGAAGCTTTCTTT. Translated, it gives CASSLPGAENTEAFF. The full variable domain, in which reference TRBV5-6 and TRBJ1-1 provide the parts outside the CDR3, is DAGVTQSPTHLIKTRGQQVTLRCSPKSGHDTVSWYQQALGQGPQFIFQYYEEEERQRGNFPDRFSGHQFPNYSSELNVNALLLGDSALYLCASSLPGAENTEAFFGQGTRLTVV.

The J gene is TRBJ1-2, the V gene TRBV2; no reliable D call. Germline V gene sequence: CDR1 SNHLY, CDR2 FYNNEI. Trimming left V 7 bases short and J 1 base short, with 10 bases between. The length of the CDR3 is 13 residues. CDR3 DNA: TGTGCCAGCACTCTTCTGGGTAACTATGGCTACACCTTC. This sequence encodes CASTLLGNYGYTF. The variable domain in full, completed from reference TRBV2 and TRBJ1-2, reads EPEVTQTPSHQVTQMGQEVILRCVPISNHLYFYWYRQILGQKVEFLVSFYNNEISEKSEIFDDQFSVERPDGSNFTLKIRSTKLEDSAMYFCASTLLGNYGYTFGSGTRLTVV.

The V call is TRBV7-7, the J call TRBJ2-2, with unresolved D. This CDR3 spans 15 amino acids. CDR1 is SSHAT, CDR2 FNYEAQ, per germline (reference sequence). V was cut by 1 base and J by 8 bases, with 14 bases left in between. Here the CDR3 reads CASSLGWGETGELFF. CDR3 in DNA: TGTGCCAGCAGCTTAGGTTGGGGTGAAACGGGGGAGCTGTTTTTT.

This clone was seen once. The rearrangement joins TRBV12-3 or TRBV12-4 to TRBJ1-1, with D tentatively TRBD1 (5 bases). This CDR3 comprises 13 residues. Trimming cost V 6 bases and J 10 bases, with 18 bases left between them. DNA for the CDR3: TGTGCCAGCAGAAAAGGTGTAGCCGGGGGAGCTTTCTTT. It yields the protein CASRKGVAGGAFF.

The gene calls are TRBV15 and TRBJ2-5; D is undetermined. Per germline, CDR1 LNHNV and CDR2 YYDKDF (reference sequence). This CDR3 has 14 amino acids. Deletions cut 1 base from V and 5 bases from J, with 11 bases between. In DNA, the CDR3 is TGTGCCACCAGCAGAGTTGGACGGCGGGAGACCCAGTACTTC. This translates into CATSRVGRRETQYF.

V and J are TRBV28 and TRBJ2-3, with D possibly being TRBD1 (5 bases). The CDR3 runs to 14 residues. Germline V gene lookup returns CDR1 MDHEN and CDR2 SYDVKM. V lost 2 bases to trimming and J lost 6 bases, with 12 bases between them. The CDR3 sequence: CASSLDRLSDTQYF. The CDR3 nucleotides are TGTGCCAGCAGTTTAGACAGACTCAGCGATACGCAGTATTTT.

This chain links TRBV6-2 or TRBV6-3 with TRBJ1-2; D possibly corresponds to TRBD1 (5 bases). Germline V gene lookup returns CDR1 MNHEY and CDR2 SVGEGT. V dropped 4 bases and J dropped 2 bases, with 8 bases sitting between them. This CDR3 contains 13 residues. CDR3 residues: CASSSRDNYGYTF. In nucleotides, the CDR3 is TGTGCCAGCAGTTCCAGGGACAACTATGGCTACACCTTC.

The V and J genes are TRBV5-4 and TRBJ1-2; possibly TRBD1 for D (6 bases). CDR1 SGHNT and CDR2 YYREEE come from the germline V gene (reference sequence). V was shortened by 1 base and J by 6 bases, with 10 bases between the two germline ends. This CDR3 region has 13 residues. CDR3: CASSLWGRDGYTF. As DNA, the CDR3 is TGTGCCAGCAGCTTGTGGGGGCGCGATGGCTACACCTTC.

Written as DNA, the CDR3 is TGCGCCAGCAGCCAATACTCCCCCGTGGTAGCGGAAAGGTACAATGAGCAGTTCTTC. This sequence encodes CASSQYSPVVAERYNEQFF. This chain uses TRBV4-3 with TRBJ2-1; perhaps TRBD2 as D (6 bases). This CDR3 contains 19 residues. The V gene lost 2 bases and the J gene lost 4 bases, with 24 bases spanning the gap. Per germline, CDR1 LGHNA and CDR2 YSLEER.